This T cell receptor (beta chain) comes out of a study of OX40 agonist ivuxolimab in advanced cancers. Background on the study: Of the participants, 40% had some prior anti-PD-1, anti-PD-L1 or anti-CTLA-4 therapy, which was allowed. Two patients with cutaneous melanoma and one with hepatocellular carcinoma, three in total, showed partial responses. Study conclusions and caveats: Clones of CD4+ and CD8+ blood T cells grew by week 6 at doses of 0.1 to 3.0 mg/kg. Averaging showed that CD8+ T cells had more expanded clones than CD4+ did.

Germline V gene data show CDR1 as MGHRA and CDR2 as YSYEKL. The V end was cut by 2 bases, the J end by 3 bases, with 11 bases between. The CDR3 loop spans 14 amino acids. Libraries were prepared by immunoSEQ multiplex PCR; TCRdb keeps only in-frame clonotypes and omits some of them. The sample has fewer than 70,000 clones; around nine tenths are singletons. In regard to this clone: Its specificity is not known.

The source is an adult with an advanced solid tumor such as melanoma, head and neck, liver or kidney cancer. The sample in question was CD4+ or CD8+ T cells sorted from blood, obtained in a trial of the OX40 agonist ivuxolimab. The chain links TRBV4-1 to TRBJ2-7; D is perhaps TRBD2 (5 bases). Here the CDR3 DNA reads TGCGCCAGCAGCCAATATGGGAGTGGCTACGAGCAGTACTTC. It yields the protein CASSQYGSGYEQYF.